The source of this T cell receptor (beta chain) is a study of human T cells and chemical hapten exposure. Per germline, CDR1 KGHSH and CDR2 LQKENI. There are 16 residues in the CDR3. Trimming cost V 5 bases and J 3 bases; bases outside gene matches: 8. TCRdb itself ran the RACE reads through MiXCR, one entry per CDR3 protein. The table includes some 120,000 distinct CDR3 sequences, approximately 10% detected once. Stated time point: healthy volunteer bleed at 2 weeks. Extraction of total RNA was performed on unfractionated whole blood. The chain couples TRBV18 to TRBJ1-2, with 11 nucleotides matching TRBD1. The TCR was taken from a male donor in good health. Some clones in this sample may be carry-over from other donors' samples. Sequencing was carried out using whole blood. CDR3 residues: CASSTTGTGGDYGYTF. The CDR3 coding sequence is TGTGCCAGCTCAACCACCGGGACAGGGGGGGACTATGGCTACACCTTC. Supplemented by reference TRBV18 and TRBJ1-2, the full variable domain reads NAGVMQNPRHLVRRRGQEARLRCSPMKGHSHVYWYRQLPEEGLKFMVYLQKENIIDESGMPKERFSAEFPKEGPSILRIQQVVRGDSAAYFCASSTTGTGGDYGYTFGSGTRLTVV.